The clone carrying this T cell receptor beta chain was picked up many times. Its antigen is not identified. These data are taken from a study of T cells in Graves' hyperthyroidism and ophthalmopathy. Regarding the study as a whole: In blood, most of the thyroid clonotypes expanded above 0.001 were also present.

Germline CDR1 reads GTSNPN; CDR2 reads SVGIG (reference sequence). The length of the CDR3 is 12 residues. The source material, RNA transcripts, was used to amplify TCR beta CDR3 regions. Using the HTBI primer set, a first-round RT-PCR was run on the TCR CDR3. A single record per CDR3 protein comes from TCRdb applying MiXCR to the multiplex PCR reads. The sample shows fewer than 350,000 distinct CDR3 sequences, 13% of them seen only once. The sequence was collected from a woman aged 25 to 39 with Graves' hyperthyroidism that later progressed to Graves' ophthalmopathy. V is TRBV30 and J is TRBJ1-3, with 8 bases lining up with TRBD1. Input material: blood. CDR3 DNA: TGTGCATATGGACAGGGACGAAACACCATATATTTT. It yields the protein CAYGQGRNTIYF.